The following is a T cell receptor beta chain sequence with its context. Its specificity is unknown. TCRdb analysed the RT-PCR reads with MiXCR anew, one entry per CDR3 protein. The sample lists 490,000 or so distinct CDR3 sequences, less than 10% occurring once. These data originate in a study of response to subunit inactivated influenza vaccine. Findings and limits, study-wide: The study's authors posited that every seasonal influenza vaccination enlists few new T cells.

Sequencing was performed on PBMCs from blood, taken around 2 years after vaccination. The clonotype was recovered from a man between 50 and 75 years old who received an inactivated influenza vaccine.

The CDR3, as DNA: TGCGCCAGCAGCCAAGATTTGGAGACAGCTAATGAAAAACTGTTTTTT. This codes for CASSQDLETANEKLFF. The chain joins TRBV4-3 to TRBJ1-4; tentatively, D is TRBD1 (5 bases). The germline V gene has CDR1 LGHNA and CDR2 YSLEER. The CDR3 runs 16 residues. The V end lost 0 bases, the J end lost 3 bases, and 11 bases lay between the germline ends.